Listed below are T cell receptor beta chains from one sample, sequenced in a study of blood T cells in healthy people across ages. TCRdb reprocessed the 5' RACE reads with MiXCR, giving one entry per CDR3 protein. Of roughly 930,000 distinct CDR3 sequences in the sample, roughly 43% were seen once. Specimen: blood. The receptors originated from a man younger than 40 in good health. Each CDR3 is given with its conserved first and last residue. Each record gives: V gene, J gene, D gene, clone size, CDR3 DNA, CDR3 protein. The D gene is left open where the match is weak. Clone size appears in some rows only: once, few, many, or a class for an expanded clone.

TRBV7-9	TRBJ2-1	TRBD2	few	TGTGCCAGCAAAGAGCGGGAAAATGAGCAGTTCTTC	CASKERENEQFF
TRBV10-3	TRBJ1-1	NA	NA	TGTGCCATCAGTGAGGGAGGGGGGAACACTGAAGCTTTCTTT	CAISEGGGNTEAFF
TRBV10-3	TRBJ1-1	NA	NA	TGTGCCATCAGTGAATTGATGAACACTGAAGCTTTCTTT	CAISELMNTEAFF
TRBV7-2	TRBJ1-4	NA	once	TGTGCCAGCAGCTTAGCGCTGGGGGGTGGACACGAAAAACTGTTTTTT	CASSLALGGGHEKLFF
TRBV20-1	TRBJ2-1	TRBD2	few	TGCAGTGCTCAAATAGCGGGGGGTTACAATGAGCAGTTCTTC	CSAQIAGGYNEQFF
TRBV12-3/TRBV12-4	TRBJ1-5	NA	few	TGTGCCAGCAGTTTAGTGGTCAGGAGACTGGAGGGTCAGCCCCAGCATTTT	CASSLVVRRLEGQPQHF
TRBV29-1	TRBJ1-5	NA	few	TGCAGCGTTGGGGATGGTAGCAATCAGCCCCAGCATTTT	CSVGDGSNQPQHF
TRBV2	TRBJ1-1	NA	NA	TGTGCCAGTACAGGGACCACTGAAGCTTTCTTT	CASTGTTEAFF
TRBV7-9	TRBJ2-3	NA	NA	TGTGCCAGCACCCTAGATGGGGGTTGGAACACAGATACGCAGTATTTT	CASTLDGGWNTDTQYF
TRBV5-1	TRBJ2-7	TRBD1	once	TGCGCCGGCAGGTTACCGGGACAGGGGTCCTACGAGCAGTACTTC	CAGRLPGQGSYEQYF
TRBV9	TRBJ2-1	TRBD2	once	TGTGCCAGCAGCGTAAAACTAGCGGGGTACAATGAGCAGTTCTTC	CASSVKLAGYNEQFF
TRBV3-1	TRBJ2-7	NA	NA	TGTGCCATCAGCCTCCTTTCCTACGAGCAGTACTTC	CAISLLSYEQYF
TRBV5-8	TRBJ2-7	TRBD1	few	TGTGCCAGCAGCGCCGGGGACAGCTCCTACGAGCAGTACTTC	CASSAGDSSYEQYF
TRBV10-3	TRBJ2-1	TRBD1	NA	TGTGCCACCGCCGGGACAGGGGGCTATGAGCAGTTCTTC	CATAGTGGYEQFF
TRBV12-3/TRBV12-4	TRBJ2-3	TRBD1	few	TGTGCCAGCAGTCTCAGGGGGCGAGACACAGATACGCAGTATTTT	CASSLRGRDTDTQYF
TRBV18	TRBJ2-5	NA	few	TGTGCCAGCTCACCTCCGACGGAGACCCAGTACTTC	CASSPPTETQYF
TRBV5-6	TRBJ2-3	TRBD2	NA	TGTGCCAGCAGCTGGGGACTACTCACAGATACGCAGTATTTT	CASSWGLLTDTQYF
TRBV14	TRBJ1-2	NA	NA	TGTGCCAGCAGCACCTGGGACGGCGGCGCACACACCTTC	CASSTWDGGAHTF
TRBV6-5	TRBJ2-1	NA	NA	TGTGCCAGCAGTTACCCAACGACAAGGACTAACGAGCAGTTCTTC	CASSYPTTRTNEQFF
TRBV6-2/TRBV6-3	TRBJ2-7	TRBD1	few	TGTGCCAGCCAACGTATATCCGGGACAGAAGTGTACGAGCAGTACTTC	CASQRISGTEVYEQYF
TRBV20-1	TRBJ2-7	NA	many	TGCAGTGCTGGTTTGGTGGAGGGTTCCTACGAGCAGTACTTC	CSAGLVEGSYEQYF
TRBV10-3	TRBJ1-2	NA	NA	TGTGCCATCAGTGAGTGGGGAGGCTACACCTTC	CAISEWGGYTF
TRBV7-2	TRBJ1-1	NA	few	TGTGCCAGCCACAGGGCGATCATGAACACTGAGGCTTTCTTT	CASHRAIMNTEAFF
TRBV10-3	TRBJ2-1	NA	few	TGTGCCATCGGGGGGTATCAATCCTACAATGAGCAGTTCTTC	CAIGGYQSYNEQFF
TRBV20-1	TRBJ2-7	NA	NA	TGCAGTGCTAGAACCCAGAGATCCTACGAGCAGTACTTC	CSARTQRSYEQYF
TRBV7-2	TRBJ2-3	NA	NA	TGTGCCAACAGTTCAGGACTAGGGGACATGGATACGCAGTATTTT	CANSSGLGDMDTQYF
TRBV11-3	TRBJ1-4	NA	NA	TGTGCCAGCAGCTTGGGGGACACAACCTTTAATGAAAAACTGTTTTTT	CASSLGDTTFNEKLFF
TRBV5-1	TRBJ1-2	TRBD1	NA	TGCGCCAGCAGCTTGCATTACCTACAGGGGAACTATGGCTACACCTTC	CASSLHYLQGNYGYTF
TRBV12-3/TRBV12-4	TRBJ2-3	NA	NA	TGTGCCAGCAGTATTACTCGGACGCAGTATTTT	CASSITRTQYF
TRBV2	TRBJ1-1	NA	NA	TGTGCCAGCAGTGAAGCGCTGGGTACCACTGAAGCTTTCTTT	CASSEALGTTEAFF
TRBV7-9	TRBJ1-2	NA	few	TGTGCCATAGTCGGATCTTCTAACTATGGCTACACCTTC	CAIVGSSNYGYTF
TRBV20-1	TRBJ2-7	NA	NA	TGCAGTGCTAGGCAGGGGGGTACGGCCTACGAGCAGTACTTC	CSARQGGTAYEQYF
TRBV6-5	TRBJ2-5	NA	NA	TGTGCCAGCAGTTCACCCGGACAGCCACAAGAGACCCAGTACTTC	CASSSPGQPQETQYF
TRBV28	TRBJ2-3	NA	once	TGTGCCAGCAGCCCGGGGCGCTCGCTCGATACGCAGTATTTT	CASSPGRSLDTQYF
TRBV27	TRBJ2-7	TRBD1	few	TGTGCCAGCAGTTTATCGGGACAGGGTAACCACGAGCAGTACTTC	CASSLSGQGNHEQYF
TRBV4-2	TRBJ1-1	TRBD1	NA	TGTGCCAGCAGACTGGACAGGGATCGTAGCACTGAAGCTTTCTTT	CASRLDRDRSTEAFF
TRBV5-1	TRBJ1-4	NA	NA	TGCGCCAGCAGCTTGGAGGGGCAAAATGAAAAACTGTTTTTT	CASSLEGQNEKLFF
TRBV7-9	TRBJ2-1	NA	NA	TGTGCCAGCAGCTTAGATCGACACCTCAATGAGCAGTTCTTC	CASSLDRHLNEQFF
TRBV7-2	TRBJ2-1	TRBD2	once	TGTGCCAGCAGCCGACTAGCGGGGGACCTCCTGAGCTCCTACAATGAGCAGTTCTTC	CASSRLAGDLLSSYNEQFF
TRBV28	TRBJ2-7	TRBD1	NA	TGTGCCACCTCGTTGGGTCGACAGGGTACATACGAGCAGTACTTC	CATSLGRQGTYEQYF
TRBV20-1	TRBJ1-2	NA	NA	TGCAGTGCTAGAGATACGGTATACTATGGCTACACCTTC	CSARDTVYYGYTF
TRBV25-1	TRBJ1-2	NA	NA	TGTGCCAGCAGTCTCCCGGACGCGGTAGGCTACACCTTC	CASSLPDAVGYTF
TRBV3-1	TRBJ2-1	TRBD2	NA	TGTGCCAGCAGCCTTCAGCGGGATAAGGTCCATGAGCAGTTCTTC	CASSLQRDKVHEQFF
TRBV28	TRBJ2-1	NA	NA	TGTGCCAGCAGCTCCCGCCAGGGGCTAGGGAATGAGCAGTTCTTC	CASSSRQGLGNEQFF
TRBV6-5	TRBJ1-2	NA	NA	TGTGCCAGCAGTGAAAAAGGGATTGCCCCCTATGGCTACACCTTC	CASSEKGIAPYGYTF
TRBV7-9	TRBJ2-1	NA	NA	TGTGCCAGCAGCTTAGGAGGGCGGGGGCGGTTCAATGAGCAGTTCTTC	CASSLGGRGRFNEQFF
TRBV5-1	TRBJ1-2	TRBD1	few	TGCGCCAGCAGTCCGGCAGGGGGGACTAACTATGGCTACACCTTC	CASSPAGGTNYGYTF
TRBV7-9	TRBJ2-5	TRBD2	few	TGTGCCAGCAGCCCCAGGACTAGCGGGCACCAAGAGACCCAGTACTTC	CASSPRTSGHQETQYF
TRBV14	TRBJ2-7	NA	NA	TGTGCCAGCAGCCAAGATTTTTACGGGGAGCAGTACTTC	CASSQDFYGEQYF
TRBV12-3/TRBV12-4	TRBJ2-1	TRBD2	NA	TGTGCCAGCATTTCGACTAGCGGGAGGAACAATGAGCAGTTCTTC	CASISTSGRNNEQFF
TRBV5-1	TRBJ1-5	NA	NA	TGCGCCAGCAGCTTGGGAGCCGCAGGGGGCAATCAGCCCCAGCATTTT	CASSLGAAGGNQPQHF
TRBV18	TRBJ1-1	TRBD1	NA	TGTGCCAGCTCACCAGTGACAGGGGAGTTGGCTGAAGCTTTCTTT	CASSPVTGELAEAFF
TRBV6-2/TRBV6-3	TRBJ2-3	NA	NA	TGTGCCAGCAGTTACGAAGACTGGGAGGTAAATACGCAGTATTTT	CASSYEDWEVNTQYF
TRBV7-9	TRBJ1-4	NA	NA	TGTGCCAGCAGAGATACACGGACAGCCACTGATGAAAAACTGTTTTTT	CASRDTRTATDEKLFF
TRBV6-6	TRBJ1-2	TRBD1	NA	TGTGCCAGCAGTTCTACAGGGGGCAGTAATGGCTACACCTTC	CASSSTGGSNGYTF